A selection of T cell receptor beta chains follows, all from one sample in a study of beta chain features in type 1 diabetes. Only in-frame clones appear in the TCRdb table, and some are missing; sequencing was by immunoSEQ multiplex PCR. The data hold about 360,000 clones, with roughly 13% observed a single time. Sequences were obtained from naive CD4+ T cells from blood. The receptors were gathered from a woman aged 18 to 35 with type 1 diabetes. CDR3s include the opening cysteine and the closing phenylalanine or tryptophan. A D gene is named only where the DNA matches it firmly. Some rows have no size entry. The others give once, few or many, or a class for an expanded clone.

TRBV28	NA	NA	TRBJ2-2	TGTGCCAGCAGTTTATCCAGCGGGGAGCTGTTTTTT	CASSLSSGELFF
TRBV4-1	NA	few	TRBJ2-1	TGCGCCAGCAGCCAAGCAGGTAGCAATGAGCAGTTCTTC	CASSQAGSNEQFF
TRBV9	NA	NA	TRBJ2-3	TGTGCCAGCAGGGGACATGGGGAAGATACGCAGTATTTT	CASRGHGEDTQYF
TRBV9	NA	NA	TRBJ1-1	TGTGCCAGCGGGGGACATATGAACACTGAAGCTTTCTTT	CASGGHMNTEAFF
TRBV7-3	TRBD2	few	TRBJ2-1	TGTGCCAGCAGCCCTCGAGCGGGAGTTTCGGGAGGGGAGCAGTTCTTC	CASSPRAGVSGGEQFF
TRBV7-2	NA	few	TRBJ1-1	TGTGCCAGCAGCTCAAGGACAGCCATGAACACTGAAGCTTTCTTT	CASSSRTAMNTEAFF
TRBV18	NA	NA	TRBJ1-1	TGTGCCAGCTCACCACTCCTCAGCACTGAAGCTTTCTTT	CASSPLLSTEAFF
TRBV4-3	TRBD1	NA	TRBJ1-5	TGCGCCAGCAGCCAAGAACAGGGGTTCAAGCCCCAGCATTTT	CASSQEQGFKPQHF
TRBV12-5	NA	NA	TRBJ2-2	TGTGCTAGTGGTTTGCAGACTTACACCGGGGAGCTGTTTTTT	CASGLQTYTGELFF
TRBV7-8	NA	NA	TRBJ1-3	TGTGCCAGCAGCTTGCGGGGACCCTCTGGAAACACCATATATTTT	CASSLRGPSGNTIYF